The TCR beta chain under discussion was sequenced for a study of blood T cell repertoires in COVID-19. This CDR3 contains 15 residues. Germline V gene data show CDR1 as SEHNR and CDR2 as FQNEAQ (reference sequence). V trimming: 7 bases; J trimming: 5 bases; junction bases outside the gene matches: 11. Method: immunoSEQ multiplex PCR; TCRdb's copy keeps in-frame clones and lacks some. The sample records over 100,000 clones, 84% being singletons. The sample taken for sequencing was peripheral blood. The rearrangement uses TRBV7-9 and TRBJ2-3; 8 bases fit TRBD1. The clonotype originates from a man between 35 and 55 years old with active or convalescent COVID-19. CDR3 DNA sequence: TGTGCCAGCACCCAACAGGGGGTCAGGGAAGATACGCAGTATTTT. Translation gives CASTQQGVREDTQYF.